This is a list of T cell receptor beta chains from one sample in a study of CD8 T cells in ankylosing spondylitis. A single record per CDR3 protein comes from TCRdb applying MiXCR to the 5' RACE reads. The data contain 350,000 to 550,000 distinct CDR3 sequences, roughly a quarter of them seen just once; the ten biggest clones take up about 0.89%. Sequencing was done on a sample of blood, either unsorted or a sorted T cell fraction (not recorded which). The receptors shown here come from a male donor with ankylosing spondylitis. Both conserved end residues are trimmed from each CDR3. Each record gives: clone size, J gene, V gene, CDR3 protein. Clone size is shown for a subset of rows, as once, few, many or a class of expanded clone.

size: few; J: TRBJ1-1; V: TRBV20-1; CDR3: SARNRVGNTEAF
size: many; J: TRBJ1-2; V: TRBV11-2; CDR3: ASSPRPRSPYGYT
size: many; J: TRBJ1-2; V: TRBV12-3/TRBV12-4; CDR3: ASSFENRDDGYT
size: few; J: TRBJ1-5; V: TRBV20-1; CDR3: SARAQGGQPQH
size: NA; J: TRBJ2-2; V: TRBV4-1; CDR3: ASSQRTADTGELF
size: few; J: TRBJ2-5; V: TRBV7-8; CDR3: ASSLGAPGQPLQETQY
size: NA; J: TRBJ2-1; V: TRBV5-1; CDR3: ASSLALGRPNEQF
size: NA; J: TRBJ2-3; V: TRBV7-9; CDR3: ASSFSGRAVGTDTQY
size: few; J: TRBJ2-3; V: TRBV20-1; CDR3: SARSGSGGTDTQY
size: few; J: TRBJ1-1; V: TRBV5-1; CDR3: ASSAPGRNTEAF
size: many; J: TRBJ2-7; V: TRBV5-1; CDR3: ASSPGPGLGHYEQY
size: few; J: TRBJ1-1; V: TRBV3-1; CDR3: ASSPTRRQGRFTEAF
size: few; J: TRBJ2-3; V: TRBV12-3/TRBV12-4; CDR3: ASRSWGVDTQY
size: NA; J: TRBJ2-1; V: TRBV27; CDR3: ASSLISGANEQF
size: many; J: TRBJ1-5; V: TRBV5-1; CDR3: ASSLEGQSPQH